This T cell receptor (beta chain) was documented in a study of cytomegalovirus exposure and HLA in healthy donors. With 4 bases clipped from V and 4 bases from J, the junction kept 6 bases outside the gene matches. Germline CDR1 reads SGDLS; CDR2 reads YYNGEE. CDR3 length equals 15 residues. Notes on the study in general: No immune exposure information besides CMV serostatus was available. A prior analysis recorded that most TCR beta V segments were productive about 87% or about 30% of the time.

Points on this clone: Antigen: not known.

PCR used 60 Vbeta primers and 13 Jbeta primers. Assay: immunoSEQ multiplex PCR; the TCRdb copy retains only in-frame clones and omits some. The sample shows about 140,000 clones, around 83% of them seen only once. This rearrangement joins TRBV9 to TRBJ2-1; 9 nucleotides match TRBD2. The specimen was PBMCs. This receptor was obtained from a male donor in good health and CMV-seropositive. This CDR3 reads CASSPRAGGYNEQFF. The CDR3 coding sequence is TGTGCCAGCAGCCCACGTGCGGGAGGGTACAATGAGCAGTTCTTC.